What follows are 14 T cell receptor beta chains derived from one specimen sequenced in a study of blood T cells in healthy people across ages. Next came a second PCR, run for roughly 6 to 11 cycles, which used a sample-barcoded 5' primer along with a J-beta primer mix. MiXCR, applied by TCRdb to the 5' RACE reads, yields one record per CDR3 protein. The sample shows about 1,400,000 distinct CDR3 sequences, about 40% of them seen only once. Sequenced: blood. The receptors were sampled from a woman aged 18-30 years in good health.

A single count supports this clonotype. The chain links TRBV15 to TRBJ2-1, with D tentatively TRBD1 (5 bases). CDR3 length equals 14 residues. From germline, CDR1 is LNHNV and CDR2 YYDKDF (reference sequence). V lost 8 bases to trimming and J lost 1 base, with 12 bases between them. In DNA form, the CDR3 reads TGTGCCACCGCTCAGGGCGGTTCCTACAATGAGCAGTTCTTC. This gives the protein CATAQGGSYNEQFF.

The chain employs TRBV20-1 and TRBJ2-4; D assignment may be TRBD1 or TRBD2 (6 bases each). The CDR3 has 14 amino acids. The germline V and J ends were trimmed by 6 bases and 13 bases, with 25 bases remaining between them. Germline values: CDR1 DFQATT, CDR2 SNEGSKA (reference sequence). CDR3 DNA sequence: TGCAGTGCAAAGACCGGGACAACCTTTCGGGAGCAGTACTTC. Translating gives CSAKTGTTFREQYF.

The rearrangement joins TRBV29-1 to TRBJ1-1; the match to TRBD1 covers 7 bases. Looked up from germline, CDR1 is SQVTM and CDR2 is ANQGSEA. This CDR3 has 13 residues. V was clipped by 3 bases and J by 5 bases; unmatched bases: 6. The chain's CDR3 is CSVDLGGRTEAFF. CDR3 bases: TGCAGCGTTGACTTAGGGGGCAGGACTGAAGCTTTCTTT.

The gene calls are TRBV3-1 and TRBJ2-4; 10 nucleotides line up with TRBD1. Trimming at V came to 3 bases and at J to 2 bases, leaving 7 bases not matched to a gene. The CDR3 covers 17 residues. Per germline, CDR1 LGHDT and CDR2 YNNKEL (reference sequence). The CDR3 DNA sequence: TGTGCCAGCAGCCAGTTGGACAGGGGGACGACCAAAAACATTCAGTACTTC. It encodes CASSQLDRGTTKNIQYF.

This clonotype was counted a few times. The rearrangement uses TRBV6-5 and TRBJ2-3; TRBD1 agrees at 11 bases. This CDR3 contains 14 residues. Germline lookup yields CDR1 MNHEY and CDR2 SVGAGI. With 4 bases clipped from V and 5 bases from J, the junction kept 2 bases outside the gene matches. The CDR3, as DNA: TGTGCCAGCAGTTGGACAGGGGGCGGAGATACGCAGTATTTT. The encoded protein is CASSWTGGGDTQYF.

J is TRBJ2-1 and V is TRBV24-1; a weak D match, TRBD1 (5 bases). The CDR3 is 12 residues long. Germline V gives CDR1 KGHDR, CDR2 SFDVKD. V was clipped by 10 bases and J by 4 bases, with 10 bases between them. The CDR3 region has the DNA TGTGCCACGTCCAGGGAATACAATGAGCAGTTCTTC. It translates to CATSREYNEQFF.

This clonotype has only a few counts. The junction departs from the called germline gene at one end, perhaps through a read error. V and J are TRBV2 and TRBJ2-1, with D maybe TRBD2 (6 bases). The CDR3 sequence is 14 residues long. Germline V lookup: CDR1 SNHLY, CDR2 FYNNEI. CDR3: CATSSKGLFDEQFF. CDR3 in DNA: TGTGCCACCAGTAGCAAGGGACTTTTCGATGAGCAGTTCTTC.

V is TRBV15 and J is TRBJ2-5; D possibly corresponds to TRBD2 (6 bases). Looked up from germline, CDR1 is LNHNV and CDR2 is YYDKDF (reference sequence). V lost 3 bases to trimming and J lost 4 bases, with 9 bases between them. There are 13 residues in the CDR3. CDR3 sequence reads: CATSSGGRETQYF. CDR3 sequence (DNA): TGTGCCACCAGCAGCGGAGGGCGAGAGACCCAGTACTTC.

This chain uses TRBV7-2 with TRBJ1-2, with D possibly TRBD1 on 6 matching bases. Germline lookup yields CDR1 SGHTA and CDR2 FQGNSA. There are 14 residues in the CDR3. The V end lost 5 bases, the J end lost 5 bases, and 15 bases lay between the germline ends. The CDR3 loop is CASSPSAGDYGYTF. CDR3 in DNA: TGTGCCAGCAGCCCCAGCGCAGGGGATTATGGCTACACCTTC.

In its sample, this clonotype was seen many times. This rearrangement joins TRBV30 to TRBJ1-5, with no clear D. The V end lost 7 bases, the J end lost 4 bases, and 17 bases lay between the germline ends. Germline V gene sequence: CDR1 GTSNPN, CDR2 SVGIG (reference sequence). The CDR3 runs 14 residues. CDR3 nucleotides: TGTGCCTACTCAGTACGGCTCCCGAATCAGCCCCAGCATTTT. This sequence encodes CAYSVRLPNQPQHF.

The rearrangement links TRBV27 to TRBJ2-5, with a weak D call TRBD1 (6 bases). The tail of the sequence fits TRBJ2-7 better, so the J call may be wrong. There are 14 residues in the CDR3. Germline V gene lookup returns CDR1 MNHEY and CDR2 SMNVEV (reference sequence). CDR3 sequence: CASSFSGDNFEQYF. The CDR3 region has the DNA TGTGCCAGCAGTTTTTCAGGGGATAATTTCGAGCAGTACTTC.

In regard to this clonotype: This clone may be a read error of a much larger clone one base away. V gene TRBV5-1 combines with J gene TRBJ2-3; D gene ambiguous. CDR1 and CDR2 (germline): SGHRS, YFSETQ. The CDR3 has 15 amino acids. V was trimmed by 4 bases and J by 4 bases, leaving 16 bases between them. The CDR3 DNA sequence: TGCGCCAGCAGCACCTTAGGTCCGGGCGCAGATACGCAGTATTTT. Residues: CASSTLGPGADTQYF.

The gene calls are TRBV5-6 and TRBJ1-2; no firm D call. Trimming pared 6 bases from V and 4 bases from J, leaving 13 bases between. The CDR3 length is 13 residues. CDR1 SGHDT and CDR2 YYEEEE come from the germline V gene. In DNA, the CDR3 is TGTGCCAGCACCCTGGAGGTCGTCTATGGCTACACCTTC. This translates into CASTLEVVYGYTF.

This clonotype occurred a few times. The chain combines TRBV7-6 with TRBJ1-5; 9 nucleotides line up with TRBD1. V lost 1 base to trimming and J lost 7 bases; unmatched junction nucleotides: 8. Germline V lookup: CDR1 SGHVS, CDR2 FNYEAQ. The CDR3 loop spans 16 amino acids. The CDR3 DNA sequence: TGTGCCAGCAGCTTAGAACCACAGGGGGCTCGGCAGCCCCAGCATTTT. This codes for CASSLEPQGARQPQHF.